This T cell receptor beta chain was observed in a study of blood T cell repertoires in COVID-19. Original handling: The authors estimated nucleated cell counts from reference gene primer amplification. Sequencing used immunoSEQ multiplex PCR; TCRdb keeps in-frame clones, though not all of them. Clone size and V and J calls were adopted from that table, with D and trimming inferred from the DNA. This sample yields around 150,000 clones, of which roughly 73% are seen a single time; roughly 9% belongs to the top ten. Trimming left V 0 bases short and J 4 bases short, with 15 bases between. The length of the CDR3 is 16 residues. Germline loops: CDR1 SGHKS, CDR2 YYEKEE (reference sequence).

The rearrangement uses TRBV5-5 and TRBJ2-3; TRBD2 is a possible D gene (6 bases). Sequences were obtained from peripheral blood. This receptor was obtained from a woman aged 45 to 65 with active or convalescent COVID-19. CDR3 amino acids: CASSLVVGTFADTQYF. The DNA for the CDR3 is TGTGCCAGCAGCTTGGTGGTGGGGACTTTTGCAGATACGCAGTATTTT.